These T cell receptor beta chains were read from a single sample in a study of cytomegalovirus exposure and HLA in healthy donors. Measured with immunoSEQ multiplex PCR; TCRdb has only the in-frame clones, and not every one. The sample totals 90,000 to 130,000 clones. Sample: PBMCs. These TCRs come from a man aged 35 to 55 in good health and CMV-seropositive. Both conserved end residues are part of each CDR3. D genes are given only for firm matches.

V gene	J gene	D gene	CDR3 protein
TRBV18	TRBJ2-1	TRBD1	CASSRQGPSEQFF
TRBV5-1	TRBJ2-7	NA	CASSDQGIPYEQYF
TRBV29-1	TRBJ2-2	NA	CSVEDTGSNTGELFF
TRBV5-1	TRBJ2-5	NA	CASSLYGFGPQETQYF
TRBV6-1	TRBJ2-5	NA	CASTRQLQETQYF
TRBV2	TRBJ2-5	NA	CASSGGERETQYF
TRBV7-3	TRBJ2-1	TRBD2	CASSLTASGYNEQFF
TRBV28	TRBJ2-7	TRBD2	CASSLSPRRLAGVYEQYF
TRBV7-6	TRBJ2-5	NA	CASSLISGSTGVRETQYF
TRBV9	TRBJ2-7	TRBD2	CASSPTGTIYYEQYF
TRBV27	TRBJ2-3	NA	CASSLRGTNTDTQYF
TRBV19	TRBJ2-7	NA	CASSPQGSYEQYF
TRBV2	TRBJ2-7	TRBD2	CARSGISSYEQYF
TRBV10-3	TRBJ2-1	TRBD2	CAISVPTSGWGSYNEQFF
TRBV4-1	TRBJ2-5	TRBD2	CASSQRLAPGETQYF
TRBV30	TRBJ2-3	NA	CAWSVPTTSTDTQYF
TRBV6-1	TRBJ2-7	NA	CASSVGWASYEQYF
TRBV27	TRBJ2-1	TRBD1	CASSSPGTGVLYEQFF
TRBV19	TRBJ2-2	TRBD2	CASSQLAGNTGELFF
TRBV27	TRBJ2-5	TRBD2	CASSWGPLTAGEETQYF
TRBV27	TRBJ2-7	TRBD2	CASSPGLAGVEQYF
TRBV7-9	TRBJ2-2	NA	CASSFTRGLVTGELFF
TRBV28	TRBJ2-3	NA	CASFTSFSDTQYF
TRBV4-1	TRBJ1-3	TRBD1	CASSQVPGQGYSGNTIYF
TRBV29-1	TRBJ2-3	TRBD1	CSVPRQGSTDTQYF
TRBV28	TRBJ2-7	TRBD2	CATRGLAGGISYEQYF
TRBV28	TRBJ2-2	TRBD1	CASSSPTGVNTGELFF
TRBV9	TRBJ1-2	NA	CASSRTAITNYGYTF
TRBV7-8	TRBJ2-7	TRBD2	CASIRAAGSYEQYF
TRBV9	TRBJ2-7	TRBD2	CASSAAPGLEVYEQYF
TRBV7-8	TRBJ2-1	TRBD1	CASSLEIGTAHNEQFF
TRBV12-5	TRBJ2-1	NA	CASGTGTRGDEQFF
TRBV9	TRBJ2-1	NA	CASSVGWGPSSYNEQFF
TRBV6-1	TRBJ1-5	TRBD1	CASSAQGANSNQPQHF
TRBV29-1	TRBJ2-3	NA	CSANRGGTDTQYF
TRBV6-5	TRBJ1-4	NA	CATRKRGATNEKLFF
TRBV11-2	TRBJ2-7	TRBD2	CASSLDGFTSVYEQYF
TRBV29-1	TRBJ2-6	TRBD1	CSVPGQGQSGANVLTF
TRBV6-5	TRBJ2-1	NA	CASGRGSYNEQFF
TRBV4-2	TRBJ2-7	NA	CASSQSPGLAYEQYF
TRBV29-1	TRBJ2-7	TRBD1	CSVENRDSPYEQYF
TRBV7-2	TRBJ2-1	NA	CASSSSGPSSYNEQFF
TRBV6-5	TRBJ1-1	TRBD1	CASSIQGAYTEAFF
TRBV18	TRBJ1-1	TRBD1	CASSPIQGASTEAFF
TRBV9	TRBJ2-3	NA	CASSGRGPSYTQYF
TRBV13	TRBJ2-5	TRBD1	CASSLALGTDETQYF
TRBV6-5	TRBJ2-7	TRBD1	CASRTNPGTAYEQYF
TRBV19	TRBJ2-1	TRBD2	CASSISKSGRNLAEQFF
TRBV7-9	TRBJ1-2	TRBD1	CASSFGQGGRGYTF
TRBV11-2	TRBJ2-7	NA	CASSPDISYEQYF
TRBV5-1	TRBJ2-7	NA	CASSTPGRAGEQYF
TRBV11-2	TRBJ2-3	NA	CASSLEGQSTDTQYF
TRBV27	TRBJ2-5	TRBD1	CASRSMGQGETQYF
TRBV5-1	TRBJ2-5	TRBD1	CASRRTGVQETQYF
TRBV9	TRBJ2-1	TRBD2	CASSPPGLATYNEQFF
TRBV7-6	TRBJ1-3	NA	CASSRTTATKGNTIYF
TRBV19	TRBJ2-3	TRBD2	CASSGLAATDTQYF